This passage covers 9 T cell receptor beta chains from one sample sequenced in a study of blood T cell repertoires in COVID-19. Produced via immunoSEQ multiplex PCR; TCRdb's table is partial and in-frame only. The profile covers 99,000 or so clones, with more than 80% appearing a single time and more than 8% taken by the ten largest. The sequencing sample was made of peripheral blood. These receptors were taken from a woman aged 70 to 79 with acute or convalescent COVID-19.

V gene TRBV24-1 combines with J gene TRBJ1-4; 9 positions agree with TRBD1. V trimming: 10 bases; J trimming: 6 bases; junction bases outside the gene matches: 5. CDR1 and CDR2 from the germline V gene are KGHDR and SFDVKD. The CDR3 consists of 13 residues. CDR3 sequence: CATTDRGHEKLFF. The CDR3 nucleotides are TGTGCCACAACGGACAGGGGACATGAAAAACTGTTTTTT.

This chain connects TRBV30 to TRBJ1-3; D remains unclear. In germline, CDR1 is GTSNPN, CDR2 SVGIG (reference sequence). V was shortened by 4 bases and J by 1 base, with 11 bases between the two germline ends. CDR3 size: 14 residues. The CDR3 DNA follows: TGTGCCTGGATCCTCCCAGGATCTGGAAACACCATATATTTT. Translation gives CAWILPGSGNTIYF.

The chain carries TRBV4-2 and TRBJ2-1; the match to TRBD2 covers 12 bases. CDR3 length equals 18 residues. The V gene's germline CDR1 is LGHNA and CDR2 YNFKEQ. V was clipped by 0 bases and J by 7 bases; unmatched bases: 10. CDR3 sequence: CASSQDAYLAGGNNEQFF. The CDR3 region has the DNA TGTGCCAGCAGCCAAGATGCTTATCTAGCGGGAGGGAATAATGAGCAGTTCTTC.

The chain couples TRBV18 to TRBJ2-2; 8 bases fit TRBD2. Germline CDR1 reads KGHSH; CDR2 reads LQKENI. The CDR3 runs to 18 residues. With V trimmed by 3 bases and J by 4 bases, 13 bases remained unmatched. DNA for the CDR3: TGTGCCAGCTCACCGAGGAAGGACCCGGGAGGGGGCACCGGGGAGCTGTTTTTT. Encoded protein: CASSPRKDPGGGTGELFF.

This chain joins TRBV7-2 and TRBJ2-7; the match to TRBD1 covers 9 bases. V gave up 5 bases and J gave up 3 bases; unmatched junction bases: 11. The CDR3 has 16 residues. Germline CDR1 reads SGHTA; CDR2 reads FQGNSA. The CDR3 region is CASSIQQGQGNYEQYF. The CDR3 bases are TGTGCCAGCAGCATACAGCAGGGACAGGGCAACTACGAGCAGTACTTC.

The chain recombines TRBV4-3 with TRBJ1-6, with D unclear. Trimming left V 8 bases short and J 6 bases short, with 11 bases between. The CDR3 consists of 13 residues. Germline V gene sequence: CDR1 LGHNA, CDR2 YSLEER. Here the CDR3 DNA reads TGCGCCAGCCGCCTGTCCGGTAATTCACCCCTCCACTTT. Protein: CASRLSGNSPLHF.

The chain recombines TRBV6-5 with TRBJ2-5, with D perhaps matching TRBD1 (6 bases). The CDR3 is made up of 13 amino acids. Germline-derived CDR1 and CDR2 are MNHEY and SVGAGI. Trimming shortened V by 8 bases and J by 2 bases, and 12 bases separated the two germline ends. CDR3 residues: CASEQGRQETQYF. The CDR3 DNA is TGTGCCAGCGAGCAGGGGCGACAAGAGACCCAGTACTTC.

The rearrangement uses TRBV6-5 and TRBJ2-1; no definite D call. The germline V gene encodes CDR1 MNHEY and CDR2 SVGAGI. This CDR3 spans 14 amino acids. Trimming removed 6 bases from V and 0 bases from J, with 9 bases in between. CDR3 sequence: CASRRQASYNEQFF. The CDR3 bases are TGTGCCAGCAGAAGGCAGGCCTCCTACAATGAGCAGTTCTTC.

The chain has TRBV10-3 and TRBJ2-5; TRBD1 is a possible D gene (5 bases). The CDR3 extends over 11 amino acids. Germline CDR1 and CDR2: ENHRY and SYGVKD. Trimming left V 6 bases short and J 5 bases short, with 7 bases between. The DNA of the CDR3 is TGTGCCATCAGATCAGGGGAGACCCAGTACTTC. This codes for CAIRSGETQYF.